Included here is one TCR beta chain sequence, with context. This sample stems from a study of TIL therapy for anti-PD-1-resistant metastatic lung cancer. Germline lookup yields CDR1 ENHRY and CDR2 SYGVKD. The CDR3 spans 18 residues. Trimming took 0 bases from V and 2 from J, leaving 18 bases between them. The immunoSEQ assay was v3. The method was immunoSEQ multiplex PCR; TCRdb's version includes in-frame clones alone and lacks a portion of them. The sample shows more than 55,000 clones, 75% to 85% of them seen only once. The sample's time point: pre-treatment sample, taken before nivolumab and TIL therapy.

The chain has TRBV10-3 and TRBJ2-3; possibly TRBD1 for D (6 bases). This receptor was obtained from a person aged 25 to 79 with non-small cell lung cancer. This specimen was blood, taken at baseline. This CDR3 is CAISESISSRQDTDTQYF. Written as DNA, the CDR3 is TGTGCCATCAGTGAGTCGATTTCCTCTAGACAGGACACAGATACGCAGTATTTT.